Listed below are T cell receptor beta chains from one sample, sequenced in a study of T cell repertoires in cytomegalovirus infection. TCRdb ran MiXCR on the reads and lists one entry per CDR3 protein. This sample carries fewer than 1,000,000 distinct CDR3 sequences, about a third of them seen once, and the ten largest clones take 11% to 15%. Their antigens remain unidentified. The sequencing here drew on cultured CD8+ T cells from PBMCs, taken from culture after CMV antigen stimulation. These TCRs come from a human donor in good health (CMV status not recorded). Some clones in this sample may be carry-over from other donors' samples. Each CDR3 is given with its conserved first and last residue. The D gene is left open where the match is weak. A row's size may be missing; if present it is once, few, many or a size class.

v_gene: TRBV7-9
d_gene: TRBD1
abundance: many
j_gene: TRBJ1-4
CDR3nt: TGTGCCAGCAGCCGGACAGGGGGTGATGAAAAACTGTTTTTT
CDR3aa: CASSRTGGDEKLFF

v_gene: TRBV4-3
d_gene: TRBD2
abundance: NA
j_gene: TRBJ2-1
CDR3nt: TGCGCCAGCAGCCAGGATCTTAGCGGGGACTTCTACAATGAGCAGTTCTTC
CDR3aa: CASSQDLSGDFYNEQFF

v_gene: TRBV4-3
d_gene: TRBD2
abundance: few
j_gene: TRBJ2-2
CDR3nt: TGCGCCAGCAGCCAAGACCTAGCGGGGGGTAACACCGGGGAGCTGTTTTTT
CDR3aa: CASSQDLAGGNTGELFF

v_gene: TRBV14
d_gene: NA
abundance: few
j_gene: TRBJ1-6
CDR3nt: TGTGCCAGCAGCCAAGGCGGGACATGGTATCCAGGGTCACCCCTCCACTTT
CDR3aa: CASSQGGTWYPGSPLHF

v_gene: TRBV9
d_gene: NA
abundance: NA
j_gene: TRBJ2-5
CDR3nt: TGTGCCAGCAGACCTAGCACGGGCCTCCAAGAGACCCAGTACTTC
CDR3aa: CASRPSTGLQETQYF

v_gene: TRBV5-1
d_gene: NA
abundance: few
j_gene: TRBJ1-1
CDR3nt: TGCGCCAGCAGCTCCCAACATTCGGGGTCTTGGGACACTGAAGCTTTCTTT
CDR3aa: CASSSQHSGSWDTEAFF

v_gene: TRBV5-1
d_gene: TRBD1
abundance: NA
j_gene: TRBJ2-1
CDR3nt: TGCGCCAGCAGCCCTCGGGGACAGGGCTTCCCAGAGCAGTTCTTC
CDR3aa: CASSPRGQGFPEQFF

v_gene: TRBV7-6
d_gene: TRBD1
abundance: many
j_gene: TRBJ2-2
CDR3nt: TGTGCCAGCAGCTTACCCGCCGGGACAGGGGATTCCACCGGGGAGCTGTTTTTT
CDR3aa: CASSLPAGTGDSTGELFF

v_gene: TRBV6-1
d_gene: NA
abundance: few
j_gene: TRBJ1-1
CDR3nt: TGTGCCAGCAACCGGGGGAACACTGAAGCTTTCTTT
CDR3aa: CASNRGNTEAFF

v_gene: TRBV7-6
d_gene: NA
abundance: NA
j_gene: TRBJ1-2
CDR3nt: TGTGCCAGCAGCACGCCACACTTAGACAGCGCTCACGGCTACACCTTC
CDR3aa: CASSTPHLDSAHGYTF

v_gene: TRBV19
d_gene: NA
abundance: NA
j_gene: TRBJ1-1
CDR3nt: TGTGCCAGTAGTACCTGGGGGGGATTGACTGAAGCTTTCTTT
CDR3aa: CASSTWGGLTEAFF

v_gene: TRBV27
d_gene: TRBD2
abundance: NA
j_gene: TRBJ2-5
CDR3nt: TGTGCCAGCAGACTTGTGGGGGGGAGTTGGCGTGAGACCCAGTACTTC
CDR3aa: CASRLVGGSWRETQYF

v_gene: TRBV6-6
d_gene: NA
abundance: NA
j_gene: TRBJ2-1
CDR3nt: TGTGCCAGCAGCCCTTTGGGGGAACACAATGAGCAGTTCTTC
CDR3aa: CASSPLGEHNEQFF

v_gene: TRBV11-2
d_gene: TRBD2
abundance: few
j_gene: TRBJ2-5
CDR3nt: TGTGCCAGCAGCTTAACTAGCGGGGGCCCCAAGTACTTC
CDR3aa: CASSLTSGGPKYF

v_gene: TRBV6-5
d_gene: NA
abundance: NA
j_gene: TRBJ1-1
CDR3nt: TGTGCCAGTAAGGTCCAGGGACCATTGAACACTGAAGCTTTCTTT
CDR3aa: CASKVQGPLNTEAFF

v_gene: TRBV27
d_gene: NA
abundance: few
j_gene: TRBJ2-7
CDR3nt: TGTGCCAGCAGTCCCTCGGGGGCAGGGACCGAGCAGTACTTC
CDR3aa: CASSPSGAGTEQYF

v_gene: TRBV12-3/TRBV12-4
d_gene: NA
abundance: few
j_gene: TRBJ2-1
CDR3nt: TGTGCCAGCAGTTTAGGGACCCTAGTCGATGAGCAGTTCTTC
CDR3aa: CASSLGTLVDEQFF

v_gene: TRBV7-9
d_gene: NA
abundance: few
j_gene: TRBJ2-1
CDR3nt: TGTGCCAGCAGCGAGGGTCGGGGACACTCCTACAATGAGCAGTTCTTC
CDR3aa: CASSEGRGHSYNEQFF

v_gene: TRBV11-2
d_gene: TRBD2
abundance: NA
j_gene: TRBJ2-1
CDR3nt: TGTGCCAGCACCCCCGGCGGGGGTACCTACAATGAGCAGTTCTTC
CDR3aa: CASTPGGGTYNEQFF

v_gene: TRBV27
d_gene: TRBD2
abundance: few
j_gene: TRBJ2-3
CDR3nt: TGTGCCAGCAGCCACATAGCGGGTTTCACAGATACGCAGTATTTT
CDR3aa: CASSHIAGFTDTQYF

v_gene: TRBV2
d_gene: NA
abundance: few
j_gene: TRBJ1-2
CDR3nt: TGTGCCAGCATAGGGGGGCGGAATGGCTACACCTTC
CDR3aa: CASIGGRNGYTF

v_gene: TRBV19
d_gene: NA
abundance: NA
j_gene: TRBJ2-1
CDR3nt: TGTGCCAGTAGTATTCGGACCTCGAAGGATGAGCAGTTCTTC
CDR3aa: CASSIRTSKDEQFF

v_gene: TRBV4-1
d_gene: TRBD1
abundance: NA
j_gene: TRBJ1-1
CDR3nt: TGCGCCAGCAGCCAGGGGAGACAGGGCACTGAAGCTTTCTTT
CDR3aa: CASSQGRQGTEAFF

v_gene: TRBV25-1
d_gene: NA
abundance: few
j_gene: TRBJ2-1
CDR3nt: TGTGCCAGCAGGGAACAGGGACGCTCCTACAATGAGCAGTTCTTC
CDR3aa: CASREQGRSYNEQFF